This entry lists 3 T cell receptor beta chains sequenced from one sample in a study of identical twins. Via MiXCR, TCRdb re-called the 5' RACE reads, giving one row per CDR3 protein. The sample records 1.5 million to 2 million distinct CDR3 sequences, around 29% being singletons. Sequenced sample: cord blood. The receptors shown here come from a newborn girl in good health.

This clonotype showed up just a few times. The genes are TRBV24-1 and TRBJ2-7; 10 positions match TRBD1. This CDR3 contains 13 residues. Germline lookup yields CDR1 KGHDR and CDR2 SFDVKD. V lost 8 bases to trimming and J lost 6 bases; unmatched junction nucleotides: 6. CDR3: CATNHGQGGEQYF. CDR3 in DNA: TGTGCCACCAACCACGGACAGGGGGGCGAGCAGTACTTC.

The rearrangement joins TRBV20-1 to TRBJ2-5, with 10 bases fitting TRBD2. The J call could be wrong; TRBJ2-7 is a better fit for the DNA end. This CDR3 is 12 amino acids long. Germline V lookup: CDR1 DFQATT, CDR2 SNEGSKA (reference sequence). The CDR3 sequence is CRVTSGNYEQYF. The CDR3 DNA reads TGCAGGGTAACTAGCGGGAACTACGAGCAGTACTTC.

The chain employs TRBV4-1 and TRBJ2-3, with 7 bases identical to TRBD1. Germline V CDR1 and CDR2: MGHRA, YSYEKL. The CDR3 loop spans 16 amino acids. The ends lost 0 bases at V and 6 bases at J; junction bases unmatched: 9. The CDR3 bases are TGCGCCAGCAGCCAAGATCTTGGACAGGCGTGGGATACGCAGTATTTT. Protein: CASSQDLGQAWDTQYF.